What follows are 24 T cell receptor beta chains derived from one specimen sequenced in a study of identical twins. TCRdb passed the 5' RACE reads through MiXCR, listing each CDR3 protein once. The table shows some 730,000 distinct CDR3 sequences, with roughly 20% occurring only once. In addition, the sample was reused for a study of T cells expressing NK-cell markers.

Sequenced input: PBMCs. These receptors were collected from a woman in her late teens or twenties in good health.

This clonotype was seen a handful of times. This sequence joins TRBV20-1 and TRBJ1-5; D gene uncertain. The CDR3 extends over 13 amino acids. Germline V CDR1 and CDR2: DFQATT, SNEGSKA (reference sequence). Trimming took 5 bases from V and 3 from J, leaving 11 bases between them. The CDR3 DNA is TGCAGTGCTTGGTTGGGTTCCAATCAGCCCCAGCATTTT. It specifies CSAWLGSNQPQHF.

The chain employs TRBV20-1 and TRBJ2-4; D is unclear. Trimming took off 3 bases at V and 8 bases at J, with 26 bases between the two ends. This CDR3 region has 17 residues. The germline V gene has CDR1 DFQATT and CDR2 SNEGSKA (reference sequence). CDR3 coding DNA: TGCAGTGCTAGGGCTGTTCCAGACGTCTGGGGTGTTGACATTCAGTACTTC. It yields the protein CSARAVPDVWGVDIQYF.

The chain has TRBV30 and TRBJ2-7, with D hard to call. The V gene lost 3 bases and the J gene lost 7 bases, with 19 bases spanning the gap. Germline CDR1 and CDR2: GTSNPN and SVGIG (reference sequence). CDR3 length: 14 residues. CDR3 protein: CAWSRVPGFREQYF. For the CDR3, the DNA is TGTGCCTGGAGCCGAGTCCCTGGGTTCAGGGAGCAGTACTTC.

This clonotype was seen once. The CDR3 region is CARSPGTDYEQYF. CDR3 DNA sequence: TGTGCCAGGAGCCCCGGGACAGACTACGAGCAGTACTTC. The rearrangement joins TRBV5-6 to TRBJ2-7, with TRBD1 identical over 7 bases. V was pared by 8 bases and J by 3 bases, with 8 bases of the junction left unmatched. CDR1 is SGHDT, CDR2 YYEEEE, per germline. The CDR3 runs 13 residues.

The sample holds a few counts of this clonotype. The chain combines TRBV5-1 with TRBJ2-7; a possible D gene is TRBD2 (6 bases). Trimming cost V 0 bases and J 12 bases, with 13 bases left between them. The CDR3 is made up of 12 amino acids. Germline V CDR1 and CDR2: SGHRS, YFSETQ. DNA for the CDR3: TGCGCCAGCAGCTTGGGATTCGGAGGGGTGTACTTC. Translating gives CASSLGFGGVYF.

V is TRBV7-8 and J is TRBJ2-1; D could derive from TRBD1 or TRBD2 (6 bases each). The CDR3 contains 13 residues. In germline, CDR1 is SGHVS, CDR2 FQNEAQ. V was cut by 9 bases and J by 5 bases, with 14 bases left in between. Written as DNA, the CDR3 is TGTGCCAGTACGGGGGCGGGGCACAATGAGCAGTTCTTC. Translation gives CASTGAGHNEQFF.

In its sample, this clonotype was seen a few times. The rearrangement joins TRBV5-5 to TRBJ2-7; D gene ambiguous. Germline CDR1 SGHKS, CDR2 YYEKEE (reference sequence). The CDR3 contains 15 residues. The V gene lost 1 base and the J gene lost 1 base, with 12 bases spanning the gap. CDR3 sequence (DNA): TGTGCCAGCAGCTTGACAGAAATACTATCCTACGAGCAGTACTTC. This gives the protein CASSLTEILSYEQYF. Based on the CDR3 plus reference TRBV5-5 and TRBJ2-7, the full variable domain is DAGVTQSPTHLIKTRGQQVTLRCSPISGHKSVSWYQQVLGQGPQFIFQYYEKEERGRGNFPDRFSARQFPNYSSELNVNALLLGDSALYLCASSLTEILSYEQYFGPGTRLTVT.

CDR3 residues: CASSSHTVNVREQYF. CDR3 nucleotides: TGTGCCAGCAGCTCGCACACGGTAAATGTGCGCGAGCAGTACTTC. This chain links TRBV7-2 with TRBJ2-7; D gene unclear. V was clipped by 4 bases and J by 6 bases, with 19 bases between them. Germline CDR1 is SGHTA and CDR2 is FQGNSA. The length of the CDR3 is 15 residues.

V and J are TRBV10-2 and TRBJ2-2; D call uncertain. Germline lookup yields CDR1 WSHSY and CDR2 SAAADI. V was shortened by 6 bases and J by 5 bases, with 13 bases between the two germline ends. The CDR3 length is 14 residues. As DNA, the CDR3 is TGCGCCAGCAGGGCAGGATGGTCTACCGGGGAGCTGTTTTTT. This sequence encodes CASRAGWSTGELFF.

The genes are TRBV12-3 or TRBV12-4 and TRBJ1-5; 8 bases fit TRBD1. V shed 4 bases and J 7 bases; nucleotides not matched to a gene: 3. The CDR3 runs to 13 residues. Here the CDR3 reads CASSWTGKQPQHF. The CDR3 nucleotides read TGTGCCAGCAGTTGGACAGGGAAACAGCCCCAGCATTTT.

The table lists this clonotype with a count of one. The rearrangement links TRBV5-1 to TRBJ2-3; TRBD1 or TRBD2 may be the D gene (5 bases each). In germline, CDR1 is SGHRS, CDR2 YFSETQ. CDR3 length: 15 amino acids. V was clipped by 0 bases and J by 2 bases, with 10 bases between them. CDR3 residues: CASSLAVGTTDTQYF. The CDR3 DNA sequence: TGCGCCAGCAGCTTGGCGGTTGGGACCACAGATACGCAGTATTTT.

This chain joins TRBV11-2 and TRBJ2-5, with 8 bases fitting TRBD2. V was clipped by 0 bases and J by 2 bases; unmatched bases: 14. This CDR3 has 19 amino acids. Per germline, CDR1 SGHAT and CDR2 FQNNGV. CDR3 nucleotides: TGTGCCAGCAGCTTAGAGGCCCCTCAGCAGCGGGGGACTCAAGAGACCCAGTACTTC. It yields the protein CASSLEAPQQRGTQETQYF. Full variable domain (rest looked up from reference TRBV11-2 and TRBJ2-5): EAGVAQSPRYKIIEKRQSVAFWCNPISGHATLYWYQQILGQGPKLLIQFQNNGVVDDSQLPKDRFSAERLKGVDSTLKIQPAKLEDSAVYLCASSLEAPQQRGTQETQYFGPGTRLLVL.

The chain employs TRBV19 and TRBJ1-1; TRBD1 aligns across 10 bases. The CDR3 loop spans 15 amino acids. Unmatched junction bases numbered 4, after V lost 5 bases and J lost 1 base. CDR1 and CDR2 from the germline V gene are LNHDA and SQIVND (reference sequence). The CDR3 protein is CASSVGQGRNTEAFF. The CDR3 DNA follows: TGTGCCAGTAGTGTGGGACAGGGGAGGAACACTGAAGCTTTCTTT.

The CDR3 sequence is CATSVRAGEQFF. In nucleotides, the CDR3 is TGTGCCACCAGTGTCAGGGCAGGTGAGCAGTTCTTC. This rearrangement joins TRBV24-1 to TRBJ2-1, with D possibly matching TRBD1 (5 bases). This CDR3 has 12 amino acids. Germline CDR1 reads KGHDR; CDR2 reads SFDVKD. V shed 5 bases and J shed 9 bases, with 10 bases lying between them.

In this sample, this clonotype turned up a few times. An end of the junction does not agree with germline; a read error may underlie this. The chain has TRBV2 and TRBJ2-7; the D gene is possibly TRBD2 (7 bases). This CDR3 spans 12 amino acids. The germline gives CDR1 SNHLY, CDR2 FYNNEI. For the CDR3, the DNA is TGTGCCAGCAGCATGGGGGGGCCTACGCCTTCCTTC. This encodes CASSMGGPTPSF.

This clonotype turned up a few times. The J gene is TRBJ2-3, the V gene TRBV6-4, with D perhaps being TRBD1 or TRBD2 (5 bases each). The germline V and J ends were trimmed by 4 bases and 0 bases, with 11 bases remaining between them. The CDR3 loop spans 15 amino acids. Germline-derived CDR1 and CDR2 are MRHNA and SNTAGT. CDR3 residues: CASSAVGGSTDTQYF. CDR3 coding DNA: TGTGCCAGCAGTGCCGTTGGGGGTAGCACAGATACGCAGTATTTT.

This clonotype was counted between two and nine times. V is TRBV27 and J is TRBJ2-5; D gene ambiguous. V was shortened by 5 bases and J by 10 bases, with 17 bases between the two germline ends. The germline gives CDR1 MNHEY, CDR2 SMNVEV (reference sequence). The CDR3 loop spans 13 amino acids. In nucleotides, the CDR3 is TGTGCCAGCAGTCCAGGAAGTTGGGGTGACCAGTACTTC. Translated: CASSPGSWGDQYF.

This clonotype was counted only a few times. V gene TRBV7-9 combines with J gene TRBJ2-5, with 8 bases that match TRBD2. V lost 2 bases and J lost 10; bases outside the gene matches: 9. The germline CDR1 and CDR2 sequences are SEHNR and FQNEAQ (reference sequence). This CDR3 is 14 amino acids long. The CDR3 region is CASSLTSGELGQYF. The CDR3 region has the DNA TGTGCCAGCAGCTTAACTAGCGGAGAGCTTGGCCAGTACTTC.

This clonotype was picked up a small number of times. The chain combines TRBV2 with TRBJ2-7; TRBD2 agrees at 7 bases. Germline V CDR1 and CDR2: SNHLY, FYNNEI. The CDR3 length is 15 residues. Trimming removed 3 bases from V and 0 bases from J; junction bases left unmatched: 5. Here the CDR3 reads CASSEVRGGSYEQYF. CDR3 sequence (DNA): TGTGCCAGCAGTGAGGTCCGCGGGGGCTCCTACGAGCAGTACTTC.

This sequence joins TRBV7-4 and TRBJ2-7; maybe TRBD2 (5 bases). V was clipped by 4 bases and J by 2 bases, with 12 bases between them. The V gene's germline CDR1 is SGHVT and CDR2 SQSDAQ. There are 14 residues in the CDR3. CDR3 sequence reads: CASSSDFSPYEQYF. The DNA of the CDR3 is TGTGCCAGCAGCTCGGACTTTAGCCCCTACGAGCAGTACTTC.

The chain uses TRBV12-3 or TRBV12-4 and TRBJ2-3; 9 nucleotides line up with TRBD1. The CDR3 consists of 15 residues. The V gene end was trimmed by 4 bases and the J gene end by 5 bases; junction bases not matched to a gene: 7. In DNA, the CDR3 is TGTGCCAGCAGTTCGGGACAGGGTGGCGGAGATACGCAGTATTTT. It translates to CASSSGQGGGDTQYF.

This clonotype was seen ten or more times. CDR3 residues: CSAREGSTDTQYF. DNA for the CDR3: TGCAGTGCTAGAGAGGGCAGCACAGATACGCAGTATTTT. The V gene is TRBV20-1, the J gene TRBJ2-3; D not resolved. CDR3 length equals 13 residues. Per germline, CDR1 DFQATT and CDR2 SNEGSKA (reference sequence). Trimming removed 0 bases at V and 0 bases at J, with 4 bases between.

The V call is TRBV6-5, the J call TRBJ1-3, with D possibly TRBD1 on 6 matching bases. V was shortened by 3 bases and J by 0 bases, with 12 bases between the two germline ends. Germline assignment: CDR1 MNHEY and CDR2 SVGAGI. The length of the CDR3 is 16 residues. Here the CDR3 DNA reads TGTGCCAGCAGTTATGGGGGGCCTACCTCTGGAAACACCATATATTTT. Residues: CASSYGGPTSGNTIYF.

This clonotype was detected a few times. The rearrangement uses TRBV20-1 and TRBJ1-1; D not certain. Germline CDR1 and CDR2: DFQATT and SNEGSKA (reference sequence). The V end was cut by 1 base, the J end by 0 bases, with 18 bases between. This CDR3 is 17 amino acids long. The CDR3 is CSARGFGLGRMNTEAFF. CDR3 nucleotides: TGCAGTGCTAGAGGATTCGGGCTGGGAAGGATGAACACTGAAGCTTTCTTT.